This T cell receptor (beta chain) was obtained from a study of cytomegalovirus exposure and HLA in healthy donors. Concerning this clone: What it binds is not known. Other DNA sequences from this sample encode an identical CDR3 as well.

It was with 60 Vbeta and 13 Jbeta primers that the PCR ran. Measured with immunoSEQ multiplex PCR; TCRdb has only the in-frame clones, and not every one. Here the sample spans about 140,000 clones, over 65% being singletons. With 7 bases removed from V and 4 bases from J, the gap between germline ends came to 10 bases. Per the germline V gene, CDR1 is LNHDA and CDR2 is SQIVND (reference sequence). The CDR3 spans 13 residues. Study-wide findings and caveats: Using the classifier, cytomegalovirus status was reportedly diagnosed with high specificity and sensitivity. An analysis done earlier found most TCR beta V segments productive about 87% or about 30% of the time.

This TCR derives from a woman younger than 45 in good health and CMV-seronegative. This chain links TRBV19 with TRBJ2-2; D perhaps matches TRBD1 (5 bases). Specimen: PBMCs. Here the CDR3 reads CASTGRVTGELFF. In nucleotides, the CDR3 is TGTGCCAGTACCGGCAGGGTCACCGGGGAGCTGTTTTTT.